This T cell receptor beta chain was recorded in a study of cytomegalovirus exposure and HLA in healthy donors. V was pared by 4 bases and J by 3 bases, with 8 bases of the junction left unmatched. Looked up from germline, CDR1 is SGHRS and CDR2 is YFSETQ. The CDR3 length is 17 residues. The study ran its PCR with 60 Vbeta and 13 Jbeta primers. Using immunoSEQ multiplex PCR, the repertoire was profiled, and TCRdb retains in-frame clones only, with some absent. Found here are 95,000 to 150,000 clones, about 80% of them singletons; the top ten hold over 2.5%. The sample comprised PBMCs. The clonotype comes from a woman aged 45-65 years in good health and CMV-seronegative. V usage is TRBV5-1 and J usage is TRBJ2-6; TRBD1 matches at 9 bases. The CDR3 region is CASSQTQGAVGANVLTF. CDR3 nucleotide sequence: TGCGCCAGCAGCCAAACACAGGGGGCGGTTGGGGCCAACGTCCTGACTTTC.